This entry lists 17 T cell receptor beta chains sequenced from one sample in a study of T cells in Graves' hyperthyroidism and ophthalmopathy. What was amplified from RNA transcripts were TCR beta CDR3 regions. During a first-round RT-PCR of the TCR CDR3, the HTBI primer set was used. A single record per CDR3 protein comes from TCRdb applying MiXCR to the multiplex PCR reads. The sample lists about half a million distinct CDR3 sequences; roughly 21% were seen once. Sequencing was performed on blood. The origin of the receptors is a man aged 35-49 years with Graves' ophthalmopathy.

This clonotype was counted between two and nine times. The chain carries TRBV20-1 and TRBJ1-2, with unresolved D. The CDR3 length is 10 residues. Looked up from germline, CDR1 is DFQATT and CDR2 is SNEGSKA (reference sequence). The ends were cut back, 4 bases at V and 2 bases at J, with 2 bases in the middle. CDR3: CSANNYGYTF. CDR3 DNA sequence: TGCAGTGCTAACAACTATGGCTACACCTTC.

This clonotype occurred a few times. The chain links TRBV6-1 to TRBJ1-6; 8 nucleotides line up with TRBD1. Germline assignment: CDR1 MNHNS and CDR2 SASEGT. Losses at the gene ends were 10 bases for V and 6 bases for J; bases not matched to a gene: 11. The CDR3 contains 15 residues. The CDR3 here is CATLGGQGANSPLHF. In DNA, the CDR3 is TGTGCCACCCTAGGGGGCCAGGGGGCTAATTCACCCCTCCACTTT.

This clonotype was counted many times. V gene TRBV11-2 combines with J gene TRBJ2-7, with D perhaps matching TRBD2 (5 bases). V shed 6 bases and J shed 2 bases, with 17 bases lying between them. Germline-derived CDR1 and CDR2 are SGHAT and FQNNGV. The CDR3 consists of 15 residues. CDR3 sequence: CASSSGVGRTYEQYF. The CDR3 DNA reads TGTGCCAGCAGTTCGGGCGTGGGGAGAACCTACGAGCAGTACTTC.

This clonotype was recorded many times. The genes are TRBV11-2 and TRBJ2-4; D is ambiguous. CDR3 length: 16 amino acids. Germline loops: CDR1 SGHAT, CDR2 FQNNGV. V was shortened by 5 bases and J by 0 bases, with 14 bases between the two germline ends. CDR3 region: CASSRTSGIAKNIQYF. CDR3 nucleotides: TGTGCCAGCAGCCGGACCTCCGGTATAGCCAAAAACATTCAGTACTTC.

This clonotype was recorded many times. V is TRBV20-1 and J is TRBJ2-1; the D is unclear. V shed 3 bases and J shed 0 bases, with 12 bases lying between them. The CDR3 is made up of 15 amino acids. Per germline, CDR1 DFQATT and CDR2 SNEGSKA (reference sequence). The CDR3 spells CSASYGHSSYNEQFF. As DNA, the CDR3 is TGCAGTGCTAGTTACGGGCATAGCTCCTACAATGAGCAGTTCTTC.

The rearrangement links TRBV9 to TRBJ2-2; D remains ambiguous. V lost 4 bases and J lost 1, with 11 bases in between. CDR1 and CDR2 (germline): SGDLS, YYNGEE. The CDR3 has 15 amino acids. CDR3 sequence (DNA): TGTGCCAGCAGCTCCCTGTCTGGGAACACCGGGGAGCTGTTTTTT. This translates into CASSSLSGNTGELFF.

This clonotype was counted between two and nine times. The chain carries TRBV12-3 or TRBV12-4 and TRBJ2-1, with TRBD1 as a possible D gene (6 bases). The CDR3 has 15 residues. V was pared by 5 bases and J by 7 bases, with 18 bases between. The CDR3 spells CASSPPPRQANEQFF. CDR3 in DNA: TGTGCCAGCAGTCCCCCGCCCCGACAGGCGAATGAGCAGTTCTTC.

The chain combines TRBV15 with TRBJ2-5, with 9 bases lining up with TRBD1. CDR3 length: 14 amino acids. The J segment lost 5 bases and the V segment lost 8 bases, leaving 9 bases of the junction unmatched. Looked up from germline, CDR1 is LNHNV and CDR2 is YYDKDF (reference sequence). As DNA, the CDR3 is TGTGCCACCTTGCACCCGGGACAGGGTGAGACCCAGTACTTC. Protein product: CATLHPGQGETQYF.

The CDR3 loop is CASSYSLRLMSGELFF. CDR3 bases: TGTGCCAGCAGTTACTCCTTACGACTTATGAGCGGGGAGCTGTTTTTT. This chain connects TRBV6-2 or TRBV6-3 to TRBJ2-2; no firm D call. Trimming removed 0 bases at V and 7 bases at J, with 15 bases between. This CDR3 region has 16 residues. Germline V CDR1 and CDR2: MNHEY, SVGEGT.

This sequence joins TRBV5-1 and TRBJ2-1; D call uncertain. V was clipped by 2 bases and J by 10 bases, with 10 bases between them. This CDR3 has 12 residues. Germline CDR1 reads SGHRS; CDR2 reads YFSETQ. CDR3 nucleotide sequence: TGCGCCAGCAGCTTAGGGCAGTGGGAGCAGTTCTTC. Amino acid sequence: CASSLGQWEQFF.

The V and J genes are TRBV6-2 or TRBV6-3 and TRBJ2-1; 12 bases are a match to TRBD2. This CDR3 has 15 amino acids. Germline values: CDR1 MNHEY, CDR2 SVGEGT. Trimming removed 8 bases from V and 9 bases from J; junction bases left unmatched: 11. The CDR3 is CASGILAGGPGEQFF. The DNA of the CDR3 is TGTGCCAGCGGGATCCTAGCGGGAGGGCCGGGTGAGCAGTTCTTC.

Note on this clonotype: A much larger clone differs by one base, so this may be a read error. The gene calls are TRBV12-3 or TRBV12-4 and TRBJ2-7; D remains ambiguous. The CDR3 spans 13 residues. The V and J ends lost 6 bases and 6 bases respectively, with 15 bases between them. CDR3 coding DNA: TGTGCCAGCAGGCTGGGGTTAGGGCGCGAGCAGTACTTC. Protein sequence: CASRLGLGREQYF.

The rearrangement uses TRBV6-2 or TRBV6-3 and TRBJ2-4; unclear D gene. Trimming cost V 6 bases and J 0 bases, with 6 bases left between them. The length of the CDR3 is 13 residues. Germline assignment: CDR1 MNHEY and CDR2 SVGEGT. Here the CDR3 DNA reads TGTGCCAGCAGAAAAGAAGCCAAAAACATTCAGTACTTC. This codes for CASRKEAKNIQYF.

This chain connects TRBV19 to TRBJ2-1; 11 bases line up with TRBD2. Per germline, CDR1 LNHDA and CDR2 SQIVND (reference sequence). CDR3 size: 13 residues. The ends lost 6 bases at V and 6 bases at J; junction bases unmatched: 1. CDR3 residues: CASRLAGANEQFF. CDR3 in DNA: TGTGCCAGTAGACTAGCGGGGGCCAATGAGCAGTTCTTC.

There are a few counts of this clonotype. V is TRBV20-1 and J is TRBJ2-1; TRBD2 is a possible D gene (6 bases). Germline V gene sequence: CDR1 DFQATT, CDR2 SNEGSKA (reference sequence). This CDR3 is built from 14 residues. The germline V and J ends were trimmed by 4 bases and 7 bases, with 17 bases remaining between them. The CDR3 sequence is CSAKWLANLNEQFF. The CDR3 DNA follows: TGCAGTGCTAAATGGCTAGCGAATCTTAATGAGCAGTTCTTC.

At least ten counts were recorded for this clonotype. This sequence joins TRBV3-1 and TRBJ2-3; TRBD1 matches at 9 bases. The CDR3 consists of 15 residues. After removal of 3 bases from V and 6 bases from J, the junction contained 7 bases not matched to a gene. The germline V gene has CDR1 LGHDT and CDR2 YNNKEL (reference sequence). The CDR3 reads CASSQSGTGLDTQYF. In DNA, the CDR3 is TGTGCCAGCAGCCAGTCCGGGACAGGGTTGGATACGCAGTATTTT.

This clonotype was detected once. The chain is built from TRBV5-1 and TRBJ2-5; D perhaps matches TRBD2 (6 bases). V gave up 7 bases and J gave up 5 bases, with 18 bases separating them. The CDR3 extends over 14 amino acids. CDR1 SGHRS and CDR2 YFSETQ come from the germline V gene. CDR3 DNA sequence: TGCGCCAGCGCGCCCGGGACTCCGGGGGAGACCCAGTACTTC. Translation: CASAPGTPGETQYF.